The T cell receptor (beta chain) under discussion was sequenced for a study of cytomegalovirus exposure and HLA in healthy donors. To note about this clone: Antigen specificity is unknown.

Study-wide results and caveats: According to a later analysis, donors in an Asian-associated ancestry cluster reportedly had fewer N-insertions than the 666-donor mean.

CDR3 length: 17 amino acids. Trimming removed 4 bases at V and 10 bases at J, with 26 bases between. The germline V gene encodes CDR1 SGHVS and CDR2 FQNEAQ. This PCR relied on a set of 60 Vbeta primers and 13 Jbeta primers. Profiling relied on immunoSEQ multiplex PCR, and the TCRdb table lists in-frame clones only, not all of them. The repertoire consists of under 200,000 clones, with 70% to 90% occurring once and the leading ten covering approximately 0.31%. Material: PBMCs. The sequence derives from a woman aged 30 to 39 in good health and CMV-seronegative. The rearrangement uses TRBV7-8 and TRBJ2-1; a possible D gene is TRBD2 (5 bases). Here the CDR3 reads CASSSPFRRDGEWEQFF. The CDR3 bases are TGTGCCAGCAGCTCTCCTTTTCGGCGCGACGGGGAGTGGGAGCAGTTCTTC.